The rows below give T cell receptor beta chains drawn from one sample of a study of blood T cell repertoires in COVID-19. Libraries were prepared by immunoSEQ multiplex PCR; TCRdb keeps only in-frame clonotypes and omits some of them. In the table there are around 200,000 clones, approximately 80% of which are singletons. The sample was peripheral blood. The receptors were gathered from a human donor in a cohort sampled during active COVID-19. Each CDR3 is given with its conserved first and last residue. Each record gives: V gene, clone size, D gene, J gene, CDR3 protein, CDR3 DNA. D genes are given only for firm matches. Size values are once, few and many counts, or a class for expanded clones, and some rows have none.

V: TRBV7-3
size: once
D: NA
J: TRBJ1-1
CDR3: CASSLNAGTEAFF
DNA: TGTGCCAGCAGCTTAAACGCAGGAACTGAAGCTTTCTTT

V: TRBV6-5
size: NA
D: NA
J: TRBJ2-7
CDR3: CASSYSVGESSYEQYF
DNA: TGTGCCAGCAGTTACTCGGTCGGGGAAAGCTCCTACGAGCAGTACTTC

V: TRBV28
size: NA
D: TRBD1
J: TRBJ1-4
CDR3: CASSQGGATNEKLFF
DNA: TGTGCCAGCAGCCAGGGGGGTGCAACTAATGAAAAACTGTTTTTT

V: TRBV2
size: NA
D: TRBD1
J: TRBJ1-3
CDR3: CASLSDRGNTIYF
DNA: TGTGCCAGCCTAAGCGACAGGGGGAACACCATATATTTT

V: TRBV19
size: NA
D: TRBD1
J: TRBJ2-1
CDR3: CASSRLKGQGGDEQFF
DNA: TGTGCCAGTAGCCGCCTGAAAGGACAGGGAGGCGATGAGCAGTTCTTC

V: TRBV6-5
size: NA
D: NA
J: TRBJ1-1
CDR3: CASSYSQGNTEAFF
DNA: TGTGCCAGCAGTTACTCTCAGGGGAACACTGAAGCTTTCTTT

V: TRBV14
size: NA
D: TRBD1
J: TRBJ1-1
CDR3: CASSTQGGTEAFF
DNA: TGTGCCAGCAGCACCCAGGGGGGCACTGAAGCTTTCTTT

V: TRBV5-1
size: NA
D: TRBD1
J: TRBJ2-7
CDR3: CASRQGSEQYF
DNA: TGCGCCAGTAGACAGGGGTCCGAGCAGTACTTC

V: TRBV5-1
size: NA
D: TRBD1
J: TRBJ2-7
CDR3: CASSVTQGDEQYF
DNA: TGCGCCAGCAGCGTAACACAGGGGGACGAGCAGTACTTC

V: TRBV5-1
size: NA
D: NA
J: TRBJ1-2
CDR3: CASSLGSGYGYTF
DNA: TGCGCCAGCTCGCTCGGGAGCGGCTATGGCTACACCTTC

V: TRBV6-5
size: NA
D: TRBD1
J: TRBJ1-3
CDR3: CASRRQGFTGNTIYF
DNA: TGTGCCAGCCGGAGACAGGGGTTTACTGGAAACACCATATATTTT

V: TRBV19
size: NA
D: TRBD2
J: TRBJ2-7
CDR3: CASSTSSSGRGGYEQYF
DNA: TGTGCCAGTAGTACAAGTTCTAGCGGGAGGGGTGGCTACGAGCAGTACTTC

V: TRBV3-1/TRBV3-2
size: NA
D: TRBD1
J: TRBJ2-7
CDR3: CASSVGTGGGEQYF
DNA: TGTGCCAGCAGCGTTGGGACAGGGGGCGGCGAGCAGTACTTC

V: TRBV5-1
size: NA
D: NA
J: TRBJ1-1
CDR3: CASSLGHERSSTEAFF
DNA: TGCGCCAGCAGCTTGGGGCATGAGAGGTCTTCCACTGAAGCTTTCTTT

V: TRBV19
size: NA
D: NA
J: TRBJ1-1
CDR3: CASSILRGTPDLFTEAFF
DNA: TGTGCCAGTAGTATACTGCGAGGGACACCCGATTTGTTCACTGAAGCTTTCTTT

V: TRBV2
size: NA
D: NA
J: TRBJ1-2
CDR3: CASSSGVGSYGYTF
DNA: TGTGCCAGCAGTTCAGGGGTTGGGAGCTATGGCTACACCTTC

V: TRBV7-3
size: NA
D: NA
J: TRBJ1-1
CDR3: CASSFDGEMGTEAFF
DNA: TGTGCCAGCAGCTTTGACGGGGAAATGGGCACTGAAGCTTTCTTT